The 15 T cell receptor beta chains listed next were all sequenced from one sample in a study of cytomegalovirus exposure and HLA in healthy donors. The data were produced by immunoSEQ multiplex PCR, yet TCRdb's version contains in-frame clones alone and is incomplete. This table holds roughly 250,000 clones, 90% found once. Specimen: PBMCs. Receptors were obtained from a woman under 30 in good health and CMV-seronegative.

The chain's CDR3 is CASSYSNAGGTDTQYF. CDR3 nucleotides: TGTGCCAGCAGTTACTCGAATGCGGGGGGGACAGATACGCAGTATTTT. The rearrangement uses TRBV6-6 and TRBJ2-3; 9 positions agree with TRBD2. Trimming took 0 bases from V and 3 from J; bases not matched to a gene: 4. From germline, CDR1 is MNHNY and CDR2 SVGAGI (reference sequence). This CDR3 spans 16 amino acids.

A word on this clone: Within the sample, other DNA sequences also encode this same CDR3. V and J are TRBV4-1 and TRBJ1-5, with TRBD1 matching over 8 bases. CDR1 and CDR2 from the germline V gene are MGHRA and YSYEKL. V lost 1 base and J lost 6; bases outside the gene matches: 2. This CDR3 has 14 amino acids. As DNA, the CDR3 is TGCGCCAGCAGCCAAGGCACAGGGGGTCAGCCCCAGCATTTT. It encodes CASSQGTGGQPQHF.

J is TRBJ2-1 and V is TRBV6-6; TRBD1 might be the D (5 bases). Trimming shortened V by 0 bases and J by 7 bases, and 16 bases separated the two germline ends. Germline V gene lookup returns CDR1 MNHNY and CDR2 SVGAGI (reference sequence). The CDR3 has 16 amino acids. The CDR3 nucleotides read TGTGCCAGCAGTTACTCGATAGGGGCCGAGAAAAATGAGCAGTTCTTC. It yields the protein CASSYSIGAEKNEQFF.

This sequence joins TRBV11-2 and TRBJ1-6; 9 bases align to TRBD1. Trimming at V came to 6 bases and at J to 10 bases, leaving 13 bases not matched to a gene. The CDR3 contains 16 residues. Per germline, CDR1 SGHAT and CDR2 FQNNGV. The DNA of the CDR3 is TGTGCCAGCAGTCCACTCCGGACAGGGGATGGATCACCCCTCCACTTT. Its translation: CASSPLRTGDGSPLHF.

V is TRBV5-1 and J is TRBJ2-1; the D is unclear. CDR3 length: 14 residues. The V end was cut by 0 bases, the J end by 3 bases, with 7 bases between. The germline V gene encodes CDR1 SGHRS and CDR2 YFSETQ. The CDR3 region is CASSLGSYYNEQFF. CDR3 in DNA: TGCGCCAGCAGCTTGGGTAGTTACTACAATGAGCAGTTCTTC.

The chain is built from TRBV18 and TRBJ1-2, with 7 bases lining up with TRBD1. The germline V gene has CDR1 KGHSH and CDR2 LQKENI. The CDR3 extends over 15 amino acids. V was clipped by 0 bases and J by 7 bases; unmatched bases: 8. The CDR3 nucleotides read TGTGCCAGCTCACCACCGGACAGGACCCCTGGTGGCTACACCTTC. Amino acids: CASSPPDRTPGGYTF.

The chain combines TRBV5-1 with TRBJ2-3; TRBD2 matches at 11 bases. V shed 4 bases, J shed 3 bases, and the junction held 7 bases outside the gene matches. From germline, CDR1 is SGHRS and CDR2 YFSETQ. The CDR3 runs to 16 residues. The CDR3 reads CASSPEASGGTDTQYF. CDR3 coding DNA: TGCGCCAGCAGCCCGGAGGCTAGCGGGGGGACAGATACGCAGTATTTT.

In this sample, this clone turned up once. The chain recombines TRBV7-3 with TRBJ2-7; TRBD2 agrees at 9 bases. CDR1 is SGHTA, CDR2 FQGTGA, per germline. J lost 0 bases, V lost 2 bases, and 2 bases had no gene match. The CDR3 sequence is 15 residues long. The CDR3 sequence is CASSLGAGGSYEQYF. CDR3 bases: TGTGCCAGCAGCTTAGGAGCGGGGGGCTCCTACGAGCAGTACTTC.

The chain recombines TRBV11-2 with TRBJ2-5, with D maybe TRBD2 (7 bases). This CDR3 is 16 amino acids long. CDR1 and CDR2 (germline): SGHAT, FQNNGV. V lost 7 bases, J lost 2 bases, and 20 bases lay in between. DNA of the CDR3: TGTGCCAGCACCAACTATCTCGGGGGGCGGCAAGAGACCCAGTACTTC. Translated, it gives CASTNYLGGRQETQYF.

The chain couples TRBV15 to TRBJ1-1, with TRBD1 as a possible D gene (6 bases). Germline CDR1 and CDR2: LNHNV and YYDKDF (reference sequence). CDR3 length equals 14 residues. V was clipped by 0 bases and J by 4 bases, with 9 bases between them. CDR3 bases: TGTGCCACCAGCAGAGAGGCCAGGGGCACTGAAGCTTTCTTT. Amino acids: CATSREARGTEAFF.

The rearrangement joins TRBV28 to TRBJ1-6; D is unclear. Germline CDR1 and CDR2: MDHEN and SYDVKM. CDR3 length: 12 amino acids. V lost 3 bases to trimming and J lost 9 bases, with 6 bases between them. CDR3 sequence reads: CASSFLSSPLHF. The DNA for the CDR3 is TGTGCCAGCAGTTTCCTAAGTTCACCCCTCCACTTT. Together with reference TRBV28 and TRBJ1-6, the CDR3 gives the full variable domain: DVKVTQSSRYLVKRTGEKVFLECVQDMDHENMFWYRQDPGLGLRLIYFSYDVKMKEKGDIPEGYSVSREKKERFSLILESASTNQTSMYLCASSFLSSPLHFGNGTRLTVT.

V and J are TRBV11-3 and TRBJ2-1; D is unclear. V was clipped by 5 bases and J by 5 bases, with 7 bases between them. Germline-derived CDR1 and CDR2 are SGHNT and YENEEA. The CDR3 consists of 12 residues. CDR3 sequence: CASSPTNNEQFF. The CDR3 nucleotides read TGTGCCAGCAGCCCAACTAACAATGAGCAGTTCTTC.

The chain links TRBV30 to TRBJ1-1; a weak D match, TRBD1 (5 bases). There are 12 residues in the CDR3. V was clipped by 1 base and J by 10 bases, with 13 bases between them. The germline CDR1 and CDR2 sequences are GTSNPN and SVGIG (reference sequence). As DNA, the CDR3 is TGTGCCTGGAGTGGGGGGGAGTTCCGAGCTTTCTTT. Translated, it gives CAWSGGEFRAFF. Variable domain in full (rest from reference TRBV30 and TRBJ1-1): SQTIHQWPATLVQPVGSPLSLECTVEGTSNPNLYWYRQAAGRGLQLLFYSVGIGQISSEVPQNLSASRPQDRQFILSSKKLLLSDSGFYLCAWSGGEFRAFFGQGTRLTVV.

This clone has only one observation. V usage is TRBV5-5 and J usage is TRBJ2-7; 8 bases align to TRBD1. V was pared by 0 bases and J by 1 base, with 3 bases of the junction left unmatched. Germline V CDR1 and CDR2: SGHKS, YYEKEE (reference sequence). The CDR3 is made up of 15 amino acids. CDR3 residues: CASSLDWTGSYEQYV. CDR3 bases: TGTGCCAGCAGCTTGGACTGGACAGGGTCCTACGAGCAGTACGTC.

The J gene is TRBJ2-2, the V gene TRBV9; 11 positions agree with TRBD1. CDR1 SGDLS and CDR2 YYNGEE come from the germline V gene. The CDR3 is 16 amino acids. The ends lost 4 bases at V and 4 bases at J; junction bases unmatched: 6. The CDR3 region has the DNA TGTGCCAGCAGCCCTCCGGGACAGGGGGGCACCGGGGAGCTGTTTTTT. This translates into CASSPPGQGGTGELFF.